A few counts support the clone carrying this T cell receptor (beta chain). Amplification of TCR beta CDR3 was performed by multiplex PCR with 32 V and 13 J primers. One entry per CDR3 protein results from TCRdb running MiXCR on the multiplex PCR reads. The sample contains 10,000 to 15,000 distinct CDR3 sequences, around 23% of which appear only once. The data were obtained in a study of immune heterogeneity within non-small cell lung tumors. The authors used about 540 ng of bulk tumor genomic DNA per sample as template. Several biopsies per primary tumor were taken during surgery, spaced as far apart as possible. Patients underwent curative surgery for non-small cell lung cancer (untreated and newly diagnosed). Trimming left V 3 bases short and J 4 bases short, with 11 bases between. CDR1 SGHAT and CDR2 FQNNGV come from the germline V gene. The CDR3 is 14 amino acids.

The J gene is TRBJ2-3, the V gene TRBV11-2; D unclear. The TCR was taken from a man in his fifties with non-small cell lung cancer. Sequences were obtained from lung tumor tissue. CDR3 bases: TGTGCCAGCAGCTTGAGCCCTAGAGCAGATACGCAGTATTTT. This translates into CASSLSPRADTQYF.